This is a list of T cell receptor beta chains from one sample in a study of chemoradiotherapy in HPV16-positive cancers. Profiling relied on immunoSEQ multiplex PCR, and the TCRdb table lists in-frame clones only, not all of them. The sample shows hundreds of clones, roughly 85% of them seen only once. The sample was tumor tissue, taken from a patient who underwent chemoradiotherapy. The receptors were sampled from a human donor with HPV-associated anogenital cancer. Each CDR3 is given without its conserved first and last residue.

J,V,CDR3
TRBJ2-7,TRBV2,ASSDADSSYEQY
TRBJ2-1,TRBV25-1,ASSESRGLAAYNEQF
TRBJ2-1,TRBV5-5,ASSPLGVSSYNEQF
TRBJ2-3,TRBV6-1,ASSELAGGADTQY
TRBJ1-2,TRBV13,ASSLGTGDYGYT